The 14 T cell receptor beta chains below were found in one sample sequenced in a study of shared clonotypes between healthy human individuals. Assay used: immunoSEQ multiplex PCR; TCRdb lists only in-frame clones, some missing. The table records more than 90,000 clones, 65% to 70% of them present only once. Sequences were obtained from memory CD8+ T cells sorted from blood. Subset reported: CD45RO+ cells pooled with CCR7-negative TemRA cells. Source of these receptors: a man aged 25-45 years in good health.

The chain has TRBV7-9 and TRBJ1-3; unclear D gene. The CDR3 has 14 amino acids. Germline-derived CDR1 and CDR2 are SEHNR and FQNEAQ (reference sequence). With 3 bases removed from V and 8 bases from J, the gap between germline ends came to 14 bases. In nucleotides, the CDR3 is TGTGCCAGCAGCTTGAAACAGCTGTCGGACACCATATATTTT. The encoded protein is CASSLKQLSDTIYF.

This chain uses TRBV7-3 with TRBJ2-2; 9 positions match TRBD2. Germline V lookup: CDR1 SGHTA, CDR2 FQGTGA. V dropped 3 bases and J dropped 1; count of bases not matched to a gene: 6. CDR3 length equals 17 residues. CDR3 sequence reads: CASSFTPLAGNTGELFF. As DNA, the CDR3 is TGTGCCAGCAGCTTCACCCCACTAGCGGGGAACACCGGGGAGCTGTTTTTT.

The rearrangement joins TRBV5-1 to TRBJ2-3; TRBD1 matches at 9 bases. The CDR3 contains 15 residues. Per the germline V gene, CDR1 is SGHRS and CDR2 is YFSETQ. Trimming at V came to 6 bases and at J to 3 bases, leaving 8 bases not matched to a gene. The CDR3 here is CASTSGTGRTDTQYF. CDR3 nucleotides: TGCGCCAGCACCTCCGGGACAGGGAGGACAGATACGCAGTATTTT.

J is TRBJ2-5 and V is TRBV7-2; D gene ambiguous. This CDR3 spans 13 amino acids. Trimming stripped 5 bases from V and 3 bases from J, with 10 bases between. Germline V gene data show CDR1 as SGHTA and CDR2 as FQGNSA. CDR3 nucleotides: TGTGCCAGCAGCCCCCCCGAAGAAGAGACCCAGTACTTC. It encodes CASSPPEEETQYF.

This clone was observed many times. CDR3 loop: CASSLTGFREQYF. CDR3 nucleotides: TGTGCCAGCAGTCTTACAGGTTTTCGGGAGCAGTACTTC. The chain links TRBV27 to TRBJ2-7; weak D call: TRBD1 (5 bases). The CDR3 has 13 residues. Germline V gene data show CDR1 as MNHEY and CDR2 as SMNVEV (reference sequence). Trimming shortened V by 5 bases and J by 7 bases, and 15 bases separated the two germline ends.

The chain carries TRBV5-4 and TRBJ2-2; TRBD2 is a possible D gene (5 bases). This CDR3 spans 16 amino acids. Trimming removed 0 bases from V and 1 base from J, with 10 bases in between. Germline V gene sequence: CDR1 SGHNT, CDR2 YYREEE (reference sequence). CDR3 coding DNA: TGTGCCAGCAGCTTGGCCACCCGGGGGAACACCGGGGAGCTGTTTTTT. It specifies CASSLATRGNTGELFF. Supplemented by reference TRBV5-4 and TRBJ2-2, the full variable domain reads ETGVTQSPTHLIKTRGQQVTLRCSSQSGHNTVSWYQQALGQGPQFIFQYYREEENGRGNFPPRFSGLQFPNYSSELNVNALELDDSALYLCASSLATRGNTGELFFGEGSRLTVL.

This clone was found once. The chain links TRBV11-2 to TRBJ2-1, with D unclear. Deletions cut 1 base from V and 3 bases from J, with 7 bases between. The CDR3 spans 14 residues. Germline V gene lookup returns CDR1 SGHAT and CDR2 FQNNGV. The CDR3 protein is CASSLGGSYNEQFF. CDR3 sequence (DNA): TGTGCCAGCAGCTTAGGAGGTAGCTACAATGAGCAGTTCTTC.

The gene calls are TRBV18 and TRBJ1-3; 7 bases map to TRBD1. The germline V gene encodes CDR1 KGHSH and CDR2 LQKENI. With V trimmed by 3 bases and J by 2 bases, 16 bases remained unmatched. CDR3 size: 19 residues. DNA for the CDR3: TGTGCCAGCTCACCTACGATGCCCAAAGACAGGGTAGCTGGAAACACCATATATTTT. Its protein is CASSPTMPKDRVAGNTIYF.

A few counts support this clone. The J gene is TRBJ2-7, the V gene TRBV6-1; D is uncertain. Germline V CDR1 and CDR2: MNHNS, SASEGT. Trimming cost V 3 bases and J 2 bases, with 8 bases left between them. This CDR3 is built from 13 residues. DNA for the CDR3: TGTGCCAGCAGTGACTTGAGAGCCTACGAGCAGTACTTC. Protein sequence: CASSDLRAYEQYF.

This clone has just a few counts. V and J are TRBV6-1 and TRBJ1-3, with 7 bases lining up with TRBD1. Germline V gene sequence: CDR1 MNHNS, CDR2 SASEGT. Unmatched junction bases numbered 9, after V lost 4 bases and J lost 3 bases. The CDR3 is made up of 16 amino acids. CDR3 nucleotide sequence: TGTGCCAGCAGTGCCTGGGGGGACAGCATTGGAAACACCATATATTTT. Translated, it gives CASSAWGDSIGNTIYF.

This chain connects TRBV6-5 to TRBJ2-7; D is unresolved. This CDR3 comprises 12 residues. The germline CDR1 and CDR2 sequences are MNHEY and SVGAGI. V was clipped by 6 bases and J by 3 bases, with 9 bases between them. CDR3 nucleotide sequence: TGTGCCAGCAGATCCATATACTACGAGCAGTACTTC. This translates into CASRSIYYEQYF.

This clone was seen only a few times. This sequence joins TRBV6-1 and TRBJ2-5, with D unresolved. Trimming cost V 1 base and J 3 bases, with 9 bases left between them. This CDR3 is built from 14 residues. The germline V gene encodes CDR1 MNHNS and CDR2 SASEGT. CDR3 sequence reads: CASSEEVGKETQYF. In DNA form, the CDR3 reads TGTGCCAGCAGTGAAGAGGTGGGGAAAGAGACCCAGTACTTC.

V gene TRBV4-1 combines with J gene TRBJ2-1; D ambiguous. The germline V gene encodes CDR1 MGHRA and CDR2 YSYEKL. CDR3 length: 12 amino acids. The ends were cut back, 0 bases at V and 4 bases at J, with 1 base in the middle. CDR3 loop: CASSQDYNEQFF. CDR3 coding DNA: TGCGCCAGCAGCCAAGATTACAATGAGCAGTTCTTC.

This chain's CDR3 is CATGTAPAVLSSYEQYF. The DNA of the CDR3 is TGTGCCACCGGGACAGCTCCAGCCGTCTTAAGCTCCTACGAGCAGTACTTC. This chain links TRBV28 with TRBJ2-7; 7 nucleotides agree with TRBD1. This CDR3 has 17 amino acids. After removal of 10 bases from V and 0 bases from J, the junction contained 18 bases not matched to a gene. Germline V gives CDR1 MDHEN, CDR2 SYDVKM.